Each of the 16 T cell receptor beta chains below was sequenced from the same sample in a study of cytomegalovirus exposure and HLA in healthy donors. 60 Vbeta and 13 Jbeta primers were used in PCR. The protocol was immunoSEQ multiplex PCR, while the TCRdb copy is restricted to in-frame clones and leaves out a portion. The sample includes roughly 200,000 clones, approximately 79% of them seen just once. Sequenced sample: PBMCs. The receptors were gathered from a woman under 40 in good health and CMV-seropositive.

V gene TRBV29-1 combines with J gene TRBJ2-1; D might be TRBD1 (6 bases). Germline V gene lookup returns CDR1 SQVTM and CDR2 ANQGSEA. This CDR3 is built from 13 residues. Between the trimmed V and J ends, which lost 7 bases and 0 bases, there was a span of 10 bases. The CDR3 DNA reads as TGCAGCGCTGTGACAGGCTCCTACAATGAGCAGTTCTTC. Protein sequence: CSAVTGSYNEQFF.

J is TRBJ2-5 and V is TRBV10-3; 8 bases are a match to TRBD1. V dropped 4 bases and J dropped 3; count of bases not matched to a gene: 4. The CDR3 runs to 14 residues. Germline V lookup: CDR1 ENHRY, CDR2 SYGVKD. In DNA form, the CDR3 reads TGTGCCATCAGTGTCGCAGGGGGCGAAGAGACCCAGTACTTC. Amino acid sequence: CAISVAGGEETQYF.

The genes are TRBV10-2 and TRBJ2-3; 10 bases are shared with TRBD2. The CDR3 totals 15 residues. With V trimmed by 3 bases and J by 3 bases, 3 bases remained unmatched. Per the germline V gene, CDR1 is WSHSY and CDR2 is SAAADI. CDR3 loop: CASSDGAGGTDTQYF. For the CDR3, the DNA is TGCGCCAGCAGTGATGGAGCGGGGGGGACAGATACGCAGTATTTT.

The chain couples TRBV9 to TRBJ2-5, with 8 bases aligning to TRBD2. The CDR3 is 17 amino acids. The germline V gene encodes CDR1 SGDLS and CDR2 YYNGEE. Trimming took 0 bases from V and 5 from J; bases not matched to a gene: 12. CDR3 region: CASSVGSLAGGGETQYF. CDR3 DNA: TGTGCCAGCAGCGTAGGGTCCCTGGCGGGAGGAGGGGAGACCCAGTACTTC.

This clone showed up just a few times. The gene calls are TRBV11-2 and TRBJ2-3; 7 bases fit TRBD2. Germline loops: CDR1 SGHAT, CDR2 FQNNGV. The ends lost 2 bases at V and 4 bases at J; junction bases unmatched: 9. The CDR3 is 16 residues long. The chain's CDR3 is CASSLSGTTVADTQYF. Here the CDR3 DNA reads TGTGCCAGCAGCTTATCCGGGACTACAGTCGCAGATACGCAGTATTTT.

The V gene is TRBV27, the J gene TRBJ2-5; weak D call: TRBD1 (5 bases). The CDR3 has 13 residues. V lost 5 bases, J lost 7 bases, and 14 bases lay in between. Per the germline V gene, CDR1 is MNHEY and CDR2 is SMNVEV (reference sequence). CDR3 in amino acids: CASSPQTTGTQYF. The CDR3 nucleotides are TGTGCCAGCAGTCCCCAAACCACAGGGACCCAGTACTTC.

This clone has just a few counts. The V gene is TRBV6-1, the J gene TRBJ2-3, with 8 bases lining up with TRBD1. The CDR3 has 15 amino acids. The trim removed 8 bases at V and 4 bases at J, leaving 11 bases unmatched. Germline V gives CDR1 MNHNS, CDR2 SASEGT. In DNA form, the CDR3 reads TGTGCCAGCCTTTTAGGACAGGGAAGGCCAGATACGCAGTATTTT. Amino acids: CASLLGQGRPDTQYF.

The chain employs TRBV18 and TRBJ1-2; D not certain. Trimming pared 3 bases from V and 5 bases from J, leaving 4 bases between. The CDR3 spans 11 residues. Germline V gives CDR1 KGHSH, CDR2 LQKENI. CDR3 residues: CASSPSYGYTF. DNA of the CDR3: TGTGCCAGCTCACCCTCGTATGGCTACACCTTC.

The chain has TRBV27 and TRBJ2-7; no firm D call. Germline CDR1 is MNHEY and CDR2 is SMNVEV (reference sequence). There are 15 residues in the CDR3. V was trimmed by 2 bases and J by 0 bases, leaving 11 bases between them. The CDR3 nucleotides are TGTGCCAGCAGTTTAGCAAGAATCAGCTCCTACGAGCAGTACTTC. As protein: CASSLARISSYEQYF.

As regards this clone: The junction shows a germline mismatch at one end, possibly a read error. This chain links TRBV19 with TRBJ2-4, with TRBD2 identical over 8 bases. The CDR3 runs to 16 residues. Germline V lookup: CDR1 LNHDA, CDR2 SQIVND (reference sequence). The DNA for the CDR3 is TGTGCCAGTAGAGCAGCGGGGGTCGCGGCCATAAACATTCAGTACTTC. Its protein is CASRAAGVAAINIQYF.

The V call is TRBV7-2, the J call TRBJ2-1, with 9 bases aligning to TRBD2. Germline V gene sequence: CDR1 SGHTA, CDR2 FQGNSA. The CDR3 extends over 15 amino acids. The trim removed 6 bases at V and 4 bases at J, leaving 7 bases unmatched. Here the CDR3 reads CASRAGGALYNEQFF. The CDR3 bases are TGTGCCAGCAGGGCGGGAGGGGCCCTATACAATGAGCAGTTCTTC.

CDR3 DNA sequence: TGCGCCAGCAGCCAAGATAAGGGGGTTTTCTACGAGCAGTACTTC. Its translation is CASSQDKGVFYEQYF. J is TRBJ2-7 and V is TRBV4-3; possible D gene TRBD1, 6 bases. The V and J ends lost 0 bases and 3 bases respectively, with 12 bases between them. There are 15 residues in the CDR3. CDR1 LGHNA and CDR2 YSLEER come from the germline V gene.

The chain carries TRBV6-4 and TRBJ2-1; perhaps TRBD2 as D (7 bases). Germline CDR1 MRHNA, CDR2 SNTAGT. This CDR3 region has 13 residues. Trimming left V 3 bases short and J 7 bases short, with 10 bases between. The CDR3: CASSDEGGNEQFF. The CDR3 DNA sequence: TGTGCCAGCAGTGATGAGGGGGGGAATGAGCAGTTCTTC.

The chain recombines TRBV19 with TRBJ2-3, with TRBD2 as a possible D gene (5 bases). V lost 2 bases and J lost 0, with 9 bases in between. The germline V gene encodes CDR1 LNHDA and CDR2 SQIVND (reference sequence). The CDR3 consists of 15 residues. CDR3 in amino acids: CASSISGSSTDTQYF. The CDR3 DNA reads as TGTGCCAGTAGTATAAGCGGATCTAGCACAGATACGCAGTATTTT.

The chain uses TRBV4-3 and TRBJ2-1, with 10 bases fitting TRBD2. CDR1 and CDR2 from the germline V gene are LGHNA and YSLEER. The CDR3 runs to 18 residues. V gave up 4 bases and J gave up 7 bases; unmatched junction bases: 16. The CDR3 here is CASSRDSSGRSGQNEQFF. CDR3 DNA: TGCGCCAGCAGCCGCGATAGTAGCGGGAGGTCGGGTCAGAATGAGCAGTTCTTC.

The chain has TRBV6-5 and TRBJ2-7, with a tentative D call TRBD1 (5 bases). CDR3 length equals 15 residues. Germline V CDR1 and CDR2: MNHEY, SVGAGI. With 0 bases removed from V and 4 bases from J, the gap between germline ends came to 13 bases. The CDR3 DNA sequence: TGTGCCAGCAGTTACTCGGCAGGGCTGGCTTACGAGCAGTACTTC. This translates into CASSYSAGLAYEQYF.